Listed below are T cell receptor beta chains from one sample, sequenced in a study of Ad26.COV2.S vaccination and SARS-CoV-2 variants. Libraries were prepared by immunoSEQ multiplex PCR; TCRdb keeps only in-frame clonotypes and omits some of them. The sample holds fewer than 500,000 clones, 89% seen once. Here the sequenced sample was peripheral blood, taken in a trial of Ad26.COV2.S vaccine versus placebo. All receptors derive from a person between 18 and 65 years old who received the Ad26.COV2.S COVID-19 vaccine or a placebo. CDR3s include the opening cysteine and the closing phenylalanine or tryptophan. The order of the fields is CDR3 DNA, CDR3 protein, clone size, D gene, J gene, V gene. The D gene is left open where the match is weak. Only some rows state a clone size, as once, few, many or a class for expanded clones.

DNA: TGTGCCAGCATCTCAAGTGAGGGCGGCTCCTACAATGAGCAGTTCTTC
CDR3: CASISSEGGSYNEQFF
size: -
D: -
J: TRBJ2-1
V: TRBV28

DNA: TGTGCCAGCAGTCCCCGCACGGGGATAGTGGCCAAAAACATTCAGTACTTC
CDR3: CASSPRTGIVAKNIQYF
size: -
D: -
J: TRBJ2-4
V: TRBV28

DNA: TGTGCCAGCAGCCAAGTCCCCCAAACGACCAGCACAGATACGCAGTATTTT
CDR3: CASSQVPQTTSTDTQYF
size: -
D: -
J: TRBJ2-3
V: TRBV4-2

DNA: TGTGCCAGCAGCTTAGAGTCTTCCGTCCAAACAGGAGATACGCAGTATTTT
CDR3: CASSLESSVQTGDTQYF
size: -
D: -
J: TRBJ2-3
V: TRBV11-3

DNA: TGTGCCAGCAGCTTCGGACGGACTGAGGAGACCCAGTACTTC
CDR3: CASSFGRTEETQYF
size: -
D: -
J: TRBJ2-5
V: TRBV7-9

DNA: TGTGCCAGCAGCTTCCACGGAGCGGGAGGAGAGACCCAGTACTTC
CDR3: CASSFHGAGGETQYF
size: -
D: TRBD2
J: TRBJ2-5
V: TRBV6-6

DNA: TGTGCCACCAGTGGTAGGGACCGAAACACCATATATTTT
CDR3: CATSGRDRNTIYF
size: -
D: -
J: TRBJ1-3
V: TRBV24-1

DNA: TGTGCCAGCAGCTTCGGACAGGGCACTGAAGCTTTCTTT
CDR3: CASSFGQGTEAFF
size: -
D: TRBD1
J: TRBJ1-1
V: TRBV7-9

DNA: TGCGCCAGCAGCCAAGTATGGGGGGAAGGCTACACCTTC
CDR3: CASSQVWGEGYTF
size: -
D: -
J: TRBJ1-2
V: TRBV4-1

DNA: TGTGCCAGCAAAATTAAGGGGATCCGGGGGAACTATGGCTACACCTTC
CDR3: CASKIKGIRGNYGYTF
size: -
D: -
J: TRBJ1-2
V: TRBV21-1

DNA: TGTGCCAGCAGCCAAGGGAGGGGGGCTCAGCCCCAGCATTTT
CDR3: CASSQGRGAQPQHF
size: -
D: -
J: TRBJ1-5
V: TRBV4-2

DNA: TGTGCCAGCAGCCTAGGGGGAGCGCGGGGTGAGCAGTTCTTC
CDR3: CASSLGGARGEQFF
size: -
D: -
J: TRBJ2-1
V: TRBV7-3

DNA: TGTGCCAGCAGTTTTCTGGGTGAAAAACTGTTTTTT
CDR3: CASSFLGEKLFF
size: -
D: -
J: TRBJ1-4
V: TRBV28

DNA: TGTGCCAGCAGCACCACAGATACGCAGTATTTT
CDR3: CASSTTDTQYF
size: -
D: -
J: TRBJ2-3
V: TRBV13

DNA: TGTGCCAGCAGCTTGGTTGGACAGGGGGGGTCACCCCTCCACTTT
CDR3: CASSLVGQGGSPLHF
size: -
D: TRBD1
J: TRBJ1-6
V: TRBV7-2

DNA: TGCGCCAGCAGCCGCTCCCCGGGACAGAAAGAGACCCAGTACTTC
CDR3: CASSRSPGQKETQYF
size: -
D: TRBD1
J: TRBJ2-5
V: TRBV4-1

DNA: TGCAGCGTTGAAAGGGACAGGGGGTATGCCTATGGCTACACCTTC
CDR3: CSVERDRGYAYGYTF
size: -
D: TRBD1
J: TRBJ1-2
V: TRBV29-1

DNA: TGCGCCAGCAGCCAGGGGACGGGGGGCGGGGCAGATACGCAGTATTTT
CDR3: CASSQGTGGGADTQYF
size: -
D: -
J: TRBJ2-3
V: TRBV4-3

DNA: TGTGCCAGCAGCCAAGGCGGGAACAGGGGCTCGGAAAAACTGTTTTTT
CDR3: CASSQGGNRGSEKLFF
size: few
D: TRBD1
J: TRBJ1-4
V: TRBV4-2

DNA: TGTGCCAGCAGCTTGGGACGGGAGCAGTACTTC
CDR3: CASSLGREQYF
size: -
D: -
J: TRBJ2-7
V: TRBV5-4

DNA: TGTGCCAGCTCCATCACAGGGGCCCCAGGGGCTTTCTTT
CDR3: CASSITGAPGAFF
size: -
D: TRBD1
J: TRBJ1-1
V: TRBV27

DNA: TGTGCCAGCAGTTTACGGGGCTCCTACGAGCAGTACTTC
CDR3: CASSLRGSYEQYF
size: -
D: -
J: TRBJ2-7
V: TRBV27

DNA: TGTGCCAGCAGCCAAAGCGCCGTGGCCTCCTACGAGCAGTACTTC
CDR3: CASSQSAVASYEQYF
size: -
D: -
J: TRBJ2-7
V: TRBV4-2

DNA: TGTGCCAGCAGCCAAGATCGACCCGGGACATCCAGCAATCAGCCCCAGCATTTT
CDR3: CASSQDRPGTSSNQPQHF
size: -
D: -
J: TRBJ1-5
V: TRBV3-1/TRBV3-2

DNA: TGTGCCACCAGCAGAGGAGGGGAAGGACTCGGGGAGCTGTTTTTT
CDR3: CATSRGGEGLGELFF
size: -
D: -
J: TRBJ2-2
V: TRBV15

DNA: TGTGCCTGGGGTCTAACAGGGCTACTGCAGCCCCAGCATTTT
CDR3: CAWGLTGLLQPQHF
size: few
D: -
J: TRBJ1-5
V: TRBV30

DNA: TGTGCCAGCAGTGAATGGACAGGAGACCAGCCCCAGCATTTT
CDR3: CASSEWTGDQPQHF
size: -
D: TRBD1
J: TRBJ1-5
V: TRBV2

DNA: TGTGCCAGCAGTGAGCAAGACAGCAGGTTCAATCAGCCCCAGCATTTT
CDR3: CASSEQDSRFNQPQHF
size: -
D: -
J: TRBJ1-5
V: TRBV6-1

DNA: TGTGCCAGCAGCCTCATAGGAAATGAGCAGTTCTTC
CDR3: CASSLIGNEQFF
size: once
D: -
J: TRBJ2-1
V: TRBV5-4

DNA: TGTGCCAGCTCACCTGCCGCCAGGGGACTTACGAACACCATATATTTT
CDR3: CASSPAARGLTNTIYF
size: -
D: -
J: TRBJ1-3
V: TRBV18

DNA: TGTGCCAGCAGCGTAGGGGGTCCGGAAAAACTGTTTTTT
CDR3: CASSVGGPEKLFF
size: -
D: -
J: TRBJ1-4
V: TRBV9

DNA: TGTGCCAGCACGCTAGCGGGGACCTGGGGCACAGATACGCAGTATTTT
CDR3: CASTLAGTWGTDTQYF
size: once
D: TRBD2
J: TRBJ2-3
V: TRBV9

DNA: TGTGCCAGCCCAAAAGCGGGAGGGACCGGGGAGCTGTTTTTT
CDR3: CASPKAGGTGELFF
size: -
D: TRBD2
J: TRBJ2-2
V: TRBV11-2

DNA: TGTGCCAGCACCACCTCCGCGGGGGGCTACACCTTC
CDR3: CASTTSAGGYTF
size: -
D: -
J: TRBJ1-2
V: TRBV6-5

DNA: TGTGCCAGCAGCCAGGACAGGAACACTGAAGCTTTCTTT
CDR3: CASSQDRNTEAFF
size: -
D: -
J: TRBJ1-1
V: TRBV4-2

DNA: TGCAGCGTTGATCTTTGGGGCAGGGATGAAAAACTGTTTTTT
CDR3: CSVDLWGRDEKLFF
size: -
D: -
J: TRBJ1-4
V: TRBV29-1

DNA: TGTGCCAGCAATCACGGGTCAGGGGGCGAGACCCAGTACTTC
CDR3: CASNHGSGGETQYF
size: -
D: TRBD1
J: TRBJ2-5
V: TRBV11-3

DNA: TGTGCCAGCAGCTTAACAGGGAGGGGAACTGAAGCTTTCTTT
CDR3: CASSLTGRGTEAFF
size: -
D: -
J: TRBJ1-1
V: TRBV11-1

DNA: TGTGCCAGCAGTGAAGAAGGGGACCAGCCCCAGCATTTT
CDR3: CASSEEGDQPQHF
size: -
D: -
J: TRBJ1-5
V: TRBV2

DNA: TGTGCCAGCAGCGCCCTGACTAGCGGGTTATACTCTGGGGCCAACGTCCTGACTTTC
CDR3: CASSALTSGLYSGANVLTF
size: -
D: TRBD2
J: TRBJ2-6
V: TRBV7-9

DNA: TGTGCCAGCAGTTTATCTTCAGGGCTCTACGATGAGCAGTTCTTC
CDR3: CASSLSSGLYDEQFF
size: -
D: -
J: TRBJ2-1
V: TRBV27

DNA: TGTGCCAGCAGTTACTCGGGGGTAGAGCAGCCCCAGCATTTT
CDR3: CASSYSGVEQPQHF
size: -
D: -
J: TRBJ1-5
V: TRBV6-5